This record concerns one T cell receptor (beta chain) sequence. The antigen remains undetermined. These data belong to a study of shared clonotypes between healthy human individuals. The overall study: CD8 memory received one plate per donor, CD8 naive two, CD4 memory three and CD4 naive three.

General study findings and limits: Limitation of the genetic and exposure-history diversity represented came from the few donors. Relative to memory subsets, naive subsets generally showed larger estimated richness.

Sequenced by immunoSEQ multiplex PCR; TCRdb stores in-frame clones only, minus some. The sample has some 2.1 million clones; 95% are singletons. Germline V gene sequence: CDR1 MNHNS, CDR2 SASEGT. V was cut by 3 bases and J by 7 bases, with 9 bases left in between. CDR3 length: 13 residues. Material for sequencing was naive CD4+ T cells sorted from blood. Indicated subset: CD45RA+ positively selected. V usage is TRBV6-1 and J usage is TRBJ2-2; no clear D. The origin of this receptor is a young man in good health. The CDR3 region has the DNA TGTGCCAGCAGTGATTATGGTTTCGGGGAGCTGTTTTTT. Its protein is CASSDYGFGELFF.